This TCR beta chain was sequenced for a study of control samples from healthy donors and cancer patients. Sequenced by immunoSEQ multiplex PCR; TCRdb stores in-frame clones only, minus some. Among approximately 150,000 clones, 90% to 95% were seen once, and the ten largest hold 5.8%. The V gene's germline CDR1 is LGHNA and CDR2 YNFKEQ. Trimming removed 7 bases from V and 0 bases from J; junction bases left unmatched: 1. This CDR3 comprises 13 residues. The sequence derives from a man aged 18 to 35 in good health. Sequences were obtained from blood. The genes are TRBV4-2 and TRBJ2-5, with 8 positions matching TRBD2. CDR3 residues: CASTTSDQETQYF. CDR3 bases: TGTGCCAGCACGACTAGCGACCAAGAGACCCAGTACTTC.